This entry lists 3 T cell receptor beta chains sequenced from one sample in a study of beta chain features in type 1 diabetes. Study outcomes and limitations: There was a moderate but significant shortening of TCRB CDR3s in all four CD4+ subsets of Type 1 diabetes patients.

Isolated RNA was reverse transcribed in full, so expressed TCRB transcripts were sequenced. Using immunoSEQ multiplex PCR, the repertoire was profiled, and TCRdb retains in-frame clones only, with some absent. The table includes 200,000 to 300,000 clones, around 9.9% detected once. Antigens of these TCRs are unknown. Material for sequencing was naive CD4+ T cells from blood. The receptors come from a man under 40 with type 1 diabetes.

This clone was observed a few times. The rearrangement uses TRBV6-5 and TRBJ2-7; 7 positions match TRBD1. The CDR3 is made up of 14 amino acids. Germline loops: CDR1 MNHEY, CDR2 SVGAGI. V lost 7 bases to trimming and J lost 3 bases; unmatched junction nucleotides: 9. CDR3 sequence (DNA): TGTGCCAGCAACCGACAGGGCTCCATCTACGAGCAGTACTTC. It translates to CASNRQGSIYEQYF.

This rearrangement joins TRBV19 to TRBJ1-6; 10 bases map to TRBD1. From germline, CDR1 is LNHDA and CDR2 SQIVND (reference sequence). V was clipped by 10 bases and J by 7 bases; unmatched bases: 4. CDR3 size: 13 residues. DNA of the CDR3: TGTGCCACCCAGGGACAGGGGAATTCACCCCTCCACTTT. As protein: CATQGQGNSPLHF.

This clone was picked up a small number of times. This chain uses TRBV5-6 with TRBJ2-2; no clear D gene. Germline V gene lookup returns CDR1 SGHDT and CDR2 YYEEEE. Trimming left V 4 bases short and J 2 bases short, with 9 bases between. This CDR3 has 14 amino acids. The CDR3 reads CASSRTDNTGELFF. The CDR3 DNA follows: TGTGCCAGCAGCCGCACAGACAACACCGGGGAGCTGTTTTTT.